This T cell receptor beta chain was recorded in a study of T cell responses to AZD1222 COVID-19 vaccine. At the level of the study: Samples with a second dose at about 4 or about 12 weeks were pooled together.

General observations from the study: Among AZD1222 vaccinees, only 6 or 7 were seropositive at baseline. Dominant CD4 TCR responses targeted spike regions 160-218 and 743-854.

The CDR3 consists of 12 residues. Germline CDR1 is WNHNN and CDR2 is SYGVQD (reference sequence). V was clipped by 5 bases and J by 8 bases, with 12 bases between them. Assay used: immunoSEQ multiplex PCR; TCRdb lists only in-frame clones, some missing. The sample shows about 67,000 clones, 84% of them seen only once. On this clone itself: The antigen remains undetermined.

V usage is TRBV10-1 and J usage is TRBJ1-1, with unresolved D. This TCR derives from an adult in good health. Sequencing used peripheral blood, obtained on day 0 of AZD1222 vaccination. CDR3 protein: CASSNINGEAFF. In DNA form, the CDR3 reads TGCGCCAGCAGTAACATCAATGGAGAAGCTTTCTTT.